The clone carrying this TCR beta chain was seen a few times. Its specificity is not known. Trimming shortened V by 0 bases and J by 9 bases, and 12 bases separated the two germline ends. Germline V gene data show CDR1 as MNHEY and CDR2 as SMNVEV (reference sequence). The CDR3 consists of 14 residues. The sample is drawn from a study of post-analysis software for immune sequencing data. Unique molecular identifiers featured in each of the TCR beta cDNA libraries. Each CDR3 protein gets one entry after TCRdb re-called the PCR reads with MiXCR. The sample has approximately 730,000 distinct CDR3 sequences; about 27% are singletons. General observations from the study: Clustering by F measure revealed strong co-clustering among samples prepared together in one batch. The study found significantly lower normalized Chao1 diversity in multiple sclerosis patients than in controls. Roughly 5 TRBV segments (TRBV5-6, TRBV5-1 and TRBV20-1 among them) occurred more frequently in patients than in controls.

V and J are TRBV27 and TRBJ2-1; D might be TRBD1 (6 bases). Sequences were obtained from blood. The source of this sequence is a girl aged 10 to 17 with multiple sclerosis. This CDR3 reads CASSLSRRGSEQFF. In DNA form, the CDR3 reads TGTGCCAGCAGTTTATCTCGCAGGGGAAGTGAGCAGTTCTTC.